The 9 T cell receptor beta chains presented below share a single source sample, sequenced in a study of T-cell reconstitution after alpha-beta-depleted transplantation in children. Preparation of the TCRbeta library involved a method that used unique molecular identifiers. TCRdb independently ran MiXCR on the PCR reads; one entry per CDR3 protein. The sample consists of hundreds of thousands of distinct CDR3 sequences, more than 10% of them appearing once. This material consisted of PBMCs, taken from the stem cell graft. These receptors all stem from a human donor who donated a stem cell graft to a child with Fanconi anemia.

Ten or more counts support this clonotype. The chain combines TRBV29-1 with TRBJ1-1; D ambiguous. There are 11 residues in the CDR3. V was trimmed by 4 bases and J by 6 bases, leaving 9 bases between them. Germline V gene sequence: CDR1 SQVTM, CDR2 ANQGSEA. CDR3 sequence: CSVVSGPEAFF. CDR3 DNA: TGCAGCGTTGTTAGTGGACCTGAAGCTTTCTTT. Together with reference TRBV29-1 and TRBJ1-1, the CDR3 gives the full variable domain: SAVISQKPSRDICQRGTSLTIQCQVDSQVTMMFWYRQQPGQSLTLIATANQGSEATYESGFVIDKFPISRPNLTFSTLTVSNMSPEDSSIYLCSVVSGPEAFFGQGTRLTVV.

The rearrangement joins TRBV20-1 to TRBJ1-5; D uncertain. CDR3 length: 15 residues. V lost 1 base to trimming and J lost 0 bases, with 10 bases between them. Germline CDR1 is DFQATT and CDR2 is SNEGSKA (reference sequence). The CDR3 spells CSARGRLYSNQPQHF. The DNA for the CDR3 is TGCAGTGCTAGAGGCAGACTTTATAGCAATCAGCCCCAGCATTTT.

This clonotype was seen more than once but under ten times. The J gene is TRBJ1-6, the V gene TRBV7-2; unclear D gene. Germline-derived CDR1 and CDR2 are SGHTA and FQGNSA. The V end was cut by 0 bases, the J end by 9 bases, with 9 bases between. CDR3 length: 14 residues. CDR3 loop: CASSLAGNFSPLHF. CDR3 in DNA: TGTGCCAGCAGCTTAGCAGGAAACTTTTCACCCCTCCACTTT.

The chain is built from TRBV12-3 or TRBV12-4 and TRBJ2-1; D may be TRBD2 (6 bases). The V and J ends lost 6 bases and 6 bases respectively, with 18 bases between them. The CDR3 spans 15 residues. The CDR3 reads CASRPTRVPRNEQFF. The CDR3 nucleotides read TGTGCCAGCAGGCCGACTAGAGTCCCCCGCAATGAGCAGTTCTTC.

This clonotype was seen ten or more times. Here the CDR3 DNA reads TGCGCCAGCAGCGAGATGGCGATGACTGAAGCTTTCTTT. Its protein is CASSEMAMTEAFF. V and J are TRBV5-1 and TRBJ1-1; D is ambiguous. V lost 4 bases, J lost 5 bases, and 12 bases lay in between. The germline V gene encodes CDR1 SGHRS and CDR2 YFSETQ. The CDR3 sequence is 13 residues long.

This clonotype turned up a few times. The chain couples TRBV20-1 to TRBJ2-5; D gene ambiguous. The CDR3 extends over 11 amino acids. V lost 5 bases and J lost 5, with 9 bases in between. Germline assignment: CDR1 DFQATT and CDR2 SNEGSKA (reference sequence). The CDR3 DNA reads TGCAGTGCTCCCAGCTGGGAGACCCAGTACTTC. As protein: CSAPSWETQYF.

Points on this clonotype: Possible read error: a much larger clone is one base away. CDR3 DNA: TGTGTCAGCAGACCGGTTGAGTTGGAAAAACTGTTTTTT. It is translated as CVSRPVELEKLFF. The genes are TRBV28 and TRBJ1-4; D ambiguous. The CDR3 consists of 13 residues. Per the germline V gene, CDR1 is MDHEN and CDR2 is SYDVKM. Variable domain in full (rest from reference TRBV28 and TRBJ1-4): DVKVTQSSRYLVKRTGEKVFLECVQDMDHENMFWYRQDPGLGLRLIYFSYDVKMKEKGDIPEGYSVSREKKERFSLILESASTNQTSMYLCVSRPVELEKLFFGSGTQLSVL.

The chain couples TRBV28 to TRBJ2-4, with 9 bases that match TRBD1. The germline CDR1 and CDR2 sequences are MDHEN and SYDVKM. This CDR3 spans 16 amino acids. The V gene end was trimmed by 7 bases and the J gene end by 2 bases; junction bases not matched to a gene: 9. The CDR3, as DNA: TGTGCCAGCACCCCTCACAGGGGGCGAACCAAAAACATTCAGTACTTC. It translates to CASTPHRGRTKNIQYF.

This clonotype has only a few counts. The chain recombines TRBV3-1 with TRBJ1-2; 7 nucleotides align to TRBD1. The germline CDR1 and CDR2 sequences are LGHDT and YNNKEL (reference sequence). Losses at the gene ends were 4 bases for V and 5 bases for J; bases not matched to a gene: 7. CDR3 length: 14 amino acids. The CDR3 nucleotides are TGTGCCAGCAGCCCCGGGACAGTTGTGTATGGCTACACCTTC. It is translated as CASSPGTVVYGYTF.